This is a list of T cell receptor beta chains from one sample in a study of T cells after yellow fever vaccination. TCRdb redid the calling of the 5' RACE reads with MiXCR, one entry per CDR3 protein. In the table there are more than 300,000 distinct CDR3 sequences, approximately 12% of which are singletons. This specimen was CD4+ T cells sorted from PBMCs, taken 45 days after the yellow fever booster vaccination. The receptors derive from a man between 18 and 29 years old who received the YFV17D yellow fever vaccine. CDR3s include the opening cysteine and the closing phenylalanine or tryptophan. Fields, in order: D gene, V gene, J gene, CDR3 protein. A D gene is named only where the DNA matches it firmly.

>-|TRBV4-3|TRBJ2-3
CASSQDRSLGADTQYF
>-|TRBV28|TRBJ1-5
CASSLWGINSNQPQHF
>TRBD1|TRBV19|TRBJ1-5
CASSIQGAGGNQPQHF
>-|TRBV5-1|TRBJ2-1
CASSPSYDEQFF
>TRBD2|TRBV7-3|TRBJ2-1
CASSHLAGGPDNEQFF
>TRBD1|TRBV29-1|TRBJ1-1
CSGDTGRDRGLMNTEAFF
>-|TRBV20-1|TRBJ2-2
CSAREFAGAGELFF
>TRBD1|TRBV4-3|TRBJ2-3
CASSQDRVTGSTDTQYF
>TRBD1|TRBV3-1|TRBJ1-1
CASSRQGARNTEAFF
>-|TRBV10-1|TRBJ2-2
CASSAGANTGELFF
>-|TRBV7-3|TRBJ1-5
CASSLTINQPQHF
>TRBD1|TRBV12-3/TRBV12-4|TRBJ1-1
CASRIRGQNTEAFF
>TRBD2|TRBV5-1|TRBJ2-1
CASRFGGDGEQFF
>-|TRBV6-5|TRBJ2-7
CASSYTPVETYEQYF
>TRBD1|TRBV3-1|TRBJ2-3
CASSHRGTDTQYF
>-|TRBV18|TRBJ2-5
CASSPSGGDQETQYF
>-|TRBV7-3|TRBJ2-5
CASSLISSSRETQYF
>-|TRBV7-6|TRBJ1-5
CASSPTGFVIQPQHF
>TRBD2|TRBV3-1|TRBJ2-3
CASSPGQTSGGTDTQYF
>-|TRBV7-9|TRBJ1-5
CASSLLDRQPQHF
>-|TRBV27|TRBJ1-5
CASTPVGHQGVNQPQHF
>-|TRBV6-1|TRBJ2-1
CASTWNNEQFF
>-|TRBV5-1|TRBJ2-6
CASSFGGGSSSGANVLTF
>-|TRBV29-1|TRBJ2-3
CSGSSPGVAGTQYF
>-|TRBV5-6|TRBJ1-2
CASSLWAGYTF
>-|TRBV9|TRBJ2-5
CASSVSLQETQYF
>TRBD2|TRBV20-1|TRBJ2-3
CSAPSPPSGGWDTQYF